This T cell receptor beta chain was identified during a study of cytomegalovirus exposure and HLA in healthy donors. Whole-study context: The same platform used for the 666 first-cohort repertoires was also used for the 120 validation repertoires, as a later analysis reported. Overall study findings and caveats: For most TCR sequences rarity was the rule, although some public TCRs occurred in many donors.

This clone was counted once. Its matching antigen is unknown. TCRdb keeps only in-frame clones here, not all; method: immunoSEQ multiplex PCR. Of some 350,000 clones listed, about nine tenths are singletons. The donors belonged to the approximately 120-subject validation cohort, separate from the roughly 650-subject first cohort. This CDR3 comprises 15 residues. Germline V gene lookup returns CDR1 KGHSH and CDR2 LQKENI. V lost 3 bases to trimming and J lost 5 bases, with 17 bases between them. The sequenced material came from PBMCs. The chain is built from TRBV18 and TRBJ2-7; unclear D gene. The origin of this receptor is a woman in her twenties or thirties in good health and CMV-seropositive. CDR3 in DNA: TGTGCCAGCTCACCTCGCCTGGGCAGGCGAGACGAGCAGTACTTC. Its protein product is CASSPRLGRRDEQYF.